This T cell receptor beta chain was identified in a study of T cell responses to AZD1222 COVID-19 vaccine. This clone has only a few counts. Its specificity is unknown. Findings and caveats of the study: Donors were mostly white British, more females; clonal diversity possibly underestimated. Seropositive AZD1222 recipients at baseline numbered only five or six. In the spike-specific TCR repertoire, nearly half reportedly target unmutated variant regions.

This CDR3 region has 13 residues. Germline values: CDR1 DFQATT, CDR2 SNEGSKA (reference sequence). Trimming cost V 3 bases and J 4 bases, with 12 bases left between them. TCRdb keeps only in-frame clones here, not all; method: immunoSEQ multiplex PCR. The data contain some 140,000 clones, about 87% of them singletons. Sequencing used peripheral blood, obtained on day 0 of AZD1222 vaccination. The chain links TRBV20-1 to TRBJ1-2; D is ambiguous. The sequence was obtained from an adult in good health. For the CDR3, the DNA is TGCAGTGCTAGTAGGTGGGGTATCTATGGCTACACCTTC. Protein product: CSASRWGIYGYTF.